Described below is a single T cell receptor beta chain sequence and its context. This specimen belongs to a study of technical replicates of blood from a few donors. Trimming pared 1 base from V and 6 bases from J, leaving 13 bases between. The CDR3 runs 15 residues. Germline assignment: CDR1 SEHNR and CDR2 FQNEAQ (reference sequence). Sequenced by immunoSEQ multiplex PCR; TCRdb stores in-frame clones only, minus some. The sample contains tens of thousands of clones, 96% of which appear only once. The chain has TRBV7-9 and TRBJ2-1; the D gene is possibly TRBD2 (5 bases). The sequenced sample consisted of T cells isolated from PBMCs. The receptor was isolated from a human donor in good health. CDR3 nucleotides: TGTGCCAGCAGCTTAGGAGGGTATACGGGCAATGAGCAGTTCTTC. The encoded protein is CASSLGGYTGNEQFF.